Listed below are T cell receptor beta chains from one sample, sequenced in a study of T cells of healthy individuals. One entry per CDR3 protein, called by TCRdb with MiXCR from the 5' RACE reads. Of about 53,000 distinct CDR3 sequences in the sample, 14% to 15% were seen once. These receptor sequences come from a human donor in good health. Each CDR3 is given with its conserved first and last residue. Fields, in order: V gene, clone size, J gene, D gene, CDR3 DNA, CDR3 protein. A D gene is named only where the DNA matches it firmly. Clone size, where shown, is once, few, many, or a class for clones that have expanded.

TRBV29-1	many	TRBJ2-3	-	TGCAGCGTTGGTCCCTTGGGTAAGGGGTATAGGTCAGATACGCAGTATTTT	CSVGPLGKGYRSDTQYF
TRBV29-1	many	TRBJ2-7	TRBD1	TGCAGCGTTGGGACAGGGTTCCTAGGACTCGACGAGCAGTACTTC	CSVGTGFLGLDEQYF
TRBV7-8	-	TRBJ2-1	TRBD1	TGTGCCAGCAGCTTATCAAGGACAGGGAACAATGAGCAGTTCTTC	CASSLSRTGNNEQFF
TRBV6-4	many	TRBJ2-2	TRBD2	TGTGCCAGCAGTGACCCCTCTAGCGGGGGGGAGCACACCGGGGAGCTGTTTTTT	CASSDPSSGGEHTGELFF
TRBV2	many	TRBJ1-1	TRBD1	TGTGCCAGCAGTGCCGGACAGGGGAACACTGAAGCTTTCTTT	CASSAGQGNTEAFF
TRBV4-1	-	TRBJ2-7	-	TGCGCCAGCAGCCAGGAAGGGGTGCAGGCCTACGAGCAGTACTTC	CASSQEGVQAYEQYF
TRBV29-1	many	TRBJ2-3	TRBD2	TGCAGCGTCCACCCCTTAGCGGGAGTCGGGGATGGCACAGATACGCAGTATTTT	CSVHPLAGVGDGTDTQYF
TRBV6-6	many	TRBJ1-5	-	TGTGCCAGCAGTTACGTAGGGGGTTGGCAGCCCCAGCATTTT	CASSYVGGWQPQHF
TRBV28	-	TRBJ1-1	-	TGTGCCAGCAGTGGAACCTGGGAGGCTTTCTTT	CASSGTWEAFF
TRBV11-2	few	TRBJ2-7	-	TGTGCCAGCAGCATACACCGTCCGACCTACGAGCAGTACTTC	CASSIHRPTYEQYF
TRBV7-6	-	TRBJ2-4	TRBD2	TGTGCCAGCAGCTTAGGAGCTAGCGGGTTAGCCAAAAACATTCAGTACTTC	CASSLGASGLAKNIQYF
TRBV5-5	many	TRBJ2-2	-	TGTGCCAGCAGCTTGACATCGAACACCGGGGAGCTGTTTTTT	CASSLTSNTGELFF
TRBV7-2	many	TRBJ2-7	-	TGTGCTTCCAGGGGGGGCGCCTACGAGCAGTACTTC	CASRGGAYEQYF
TRBV2	few	TRBJ2-7	TRBD2	TGTGCCAGCAGTGAATTGCTAGCGGGGGCGGACGAGCAGTACTTC	CASSELLAGADEQYF
TRBV9	-	TRBJ2-7	TRBD2	TGTGCCAGCAGCCCCCGGACTAGCGGGGGGGCATTCTACGAGCAGTACTTC	CASSPRTSGGAFYEQYF
TRBV20-1	many	TRBJ1-4	TRBD1	TGCAGTGCTAGAGATCCCAAAGGACAGGGGGCGTATCGGGCTAATGAAAAACTGTTTTTT	CSARDPKGQGAYRANEKLFF
TRBV29-1	many	TRBJ2-7	-	TGCAGCTTTAGGACATACTACGAGCAGTACTTC	CSFRTYYEQYF
TRBV20-1	few	TRBJ2-6	-	TGCAGTGCTAGGGACATCTCTGGGGCCAACGTCCTGACTTTC	CSARDISGANVLTF
TRBV29-1	few	TRBJ1-1	TRBD1	TGCAGCGTACAACAGGGGCGCACTGAAGCTTTCTTT	CSVQQGRTEAFF
TRBV2	few	TRBJ2-7	TRBD1	TGTGCCAGCAGTGATTATGAGACAGGGGGACAGTACTTC	CASSDYETGGQYF
TRBV27	-	TRBJ2-7	TRBD2	TGTGCCAGCAGGTCAGGAACTAGCGGGACCGAGCAGTACTTC	CASRSGTSGTEQYF
TRBV20-1	many	TRBJ1-5	-	TGCAGTGCGACGACATCCGTGGGGACCTTTCAGCCCCAGCATTTT	CSATTSVGTFQPQHF
TRBV7-6	few	TRBJ1-1	-	TGTGCCAGCAGCTTAGACGGGGGCAGAAACACTGAAGCTTTCTTT	CASSLDGGRNTEAFF
TRBV7-2	few	TRBJ2-1	TRBD1	TGTGCCAGCAGCTTAGGGACAGGGAACAATGAGCAGTTCTTC	CASSLGTGNNEQFF
TRBV7-2	many	TRBJ1-2	-	TGTGCCAGCAGCTACAAATCGACAGGCGGATATGGCTACACCTTC	CASSYKSTGGYGYTF
TRBV7-3	-	TRBJ2-2	TRBD1	TGTGCCAGCAGCTCCCGGGACAGGGATGGGGTCGGGGAGCTGTTTTTT	CASSSRDRDGVGELFF
TRBV5-1	-	TRBJ2-7	TRBD1	TGCGCCAGCAGCTTGGGAGGACAGGGCGATGTAGAGCAGTACTTC	CASSLGGQGDVEQYF
TRBV5-6	once	TRBJ1-5	TRBD1	TGTGCCAGCGGCTTGTCCCGGACAGGGAATCAGCCCCAGCATTTT	CASGLSRTGNQPQHF
TRBV20-1	few	TRBJ2-3	TRBD2	TGCAGTGCTAGGGGACTAGCGGGGGGCACAGATACGCAGTATTTT	CSARGLAGGTDTQYF
TRBV13	many	TRBJ2-1	TRBD2	TGTGCCAGCAGCCCGCGTAGCGGGGGGGCCCATGAGCAGTTCTTC	CASSPRSGGAHEQFF
TRBV29-1	few	TRBJ1-2	TRBD1	TGCAGCGCCCTGACAGGGGCGCTGGGCTACACCTTC	CSALTGALGYTF
TRBV24-1	-	TRBJ2-5	TRBD1	TGTGCCACCAGTGATTTACAGGGGTCGGGAGAGACCCAGTACTTC	CATSDLQGSGETQYF
TRBV12-2	-	TRBJ2-3	-	TGTGCAAGTCGCTTATGGGGCCGGGCTAGCGGAGACACAGATACGCAGTATTTT	CASRLWGRASGDTDTQYF
TRBV12-3/TRBV12-4	-	TRBJ2-7	TRBD1	TGTGCCAGCAGTTTAGATGGGACAGGGGACTACGAGCAGTACTTC	CASSLDGTGDYEQYF
TRBV6-2/TRBV6-3	many	TRBJ1-5	-	TGTGCCAGCCAACCTGGGACAATCAGCAATCAGCCCCAGCATTTT	CASQPGTISNQPQHF
TRBV19	-	TRBJ2-5	-	TGTGCCAGTAGTGACCGGGGGTACCAAGAGACCCAGTACTTC	CASSDRGYQETQYF
TRBV10-2	-	TRBJ2-6	-	TGCGCCAGCATTGACACGGGGGGCTCCACCGGGGCCAACGTCCTGACTTTC	CASIDTGGSTGANVLTF
TRBV3-1	-	TRBJ2-5	-	TGTGCCAGCAGTTACTCCGTATCTCAAGAGACCCAGTACTTC	CASSYSVSQETQYF
TRBV10-3	-	TRBJ1-1	-	TGTGCCATCAATGAGGGGGGCCTGAACACTGAAGCTTTCTTT	CAINEGGLNTEAFF
TRBV20-1	few	TRBJ2-2	-	TGCAGTGCTAGAGGAGAGGGAGGACCGAACACCGGGGAGCTGTTTTTT	CSARGEGGPNTGELFF
TRBV7-9	-	TRBJ2-5	-	TGTGCCAGCAGCCCAGCTGGGAACTCTCGCGCCCAGTACTTC	CASSPAGNSRAQYF
TRBV6-2/TRBV6-3	-	TRBJ2-5	TRBD2	TGTGCCAGCAGAGAACGGGGGGGAAAAGAGACCCAGTACTTC	CASRERGGKETQYF
TRBV5-1	-	TRBJ2-5	-	TGCGCCAGCCGTGTGTACCCGATTCAAGAGACCCAGTACTTC	CASRVYPIQETQYF
TRBV7-3	few	TRBJ2-5	TRBD2	TGTGCCAGCAGCAGCGGACTAGCCGGGCACGAGACCCAGTACTTC	CASSSGLAGHETQYF
TRBV6-6	-	TRBJ1-1	-	TGTGCCAGCAGTTACTCGAGAGGGACTGGGGACACTGAAGCTTTCTTT	CASSYSRGTGDTEAFF
TRBV7-2	-	TRBJ2-7	TRBD1	TGTGCCAGCACCTGGGGGGCGGACAGGGGCTACGAGCAGTACTTC	CASTWGADRGYEQYF
TRBV5-1	once	TRBJ2-1	TRBD2	TGCGCCAGCAGCCAGGAGCGGGGACTGATCTACAATGAGCAGTTCTTC	CASSQERGLIYNEQFF
TRBV20-1	many	TRBJ1-4	-	TGCAGTGCTAGCTCGGGGTCGAATGAAAAACTGTTTTTT	CSASSGSNEKLFF
TRBV6-6	-	TRBJ1-1	TRBD1	TGTGCCAGCACAAACAGGGGGAACACTGAAGCTTTCTTT	CASTNRGNTEAFF
TRBV9	many	TRBJ2-3	TRBD2	TGTGCCAGCAGCGTAGGCGGGAGAACAGATACGCAGTATTTT	CASSVGGRTDTQYF
TRBV18	few	TRBJ2-7	TRBD2	TGTGCCAGCTCAGCCAGCGGGGGAGTTAGCTTGTACGAGCAGTACTTC	CASSASGGVSLYEQYF
TRBV29-1	many	TRBJ2-7	-	TGCAGCGTTGGTCTCACTAGCCGCCCCTACGAGCAGTACTTC	CSVGLTSRPYEQYF
TRBV6-2/TRBV6-3	once	TRBJ2-2	-	TGTGCCAGCAGTTACAATGCGATCTTTATGGCCGGGGAGCTGTTTTTT	CASSYNAIFMAGELFF